This TCR beta chain was recorded in a study of spatial heterogeneity in lung cancer (dated by TCRdb to between 2018 and 2020). Background for the entire study: Beta-chain transcripts were consistently detected in greater numbers than alpha-chain transcripts, which likely reflects a higher abundance of beta-chain transcripts. In the raw uncorrected reads, each unique combination of TCR and UMI appeared on average more than ten times. In non-small cell lung cancer, the study made a quantitative comparison of TCR alpha and beta repertoires among multiple tumor regions, matched nontumor lung and blood. Nonsynonymous mutation counts, determined by whole-exome sequencing of tumor tissue, were related to features of the TCR repertoire. At surgery, 220 tumor regions, fewer than 85 matched nontumor lung samples and 45 to 60 PBMC samples were TCR-sequenced for both alpha and beta chains.

General conclusions and limits of the study: Confirming at a functional level the hypothesis that regional TCRs recognize regional mutations was considered to require additional single-cell paired TCR alpha and beta sequencing. Ubiquitous expanded tumor TCRs were detected in blood more often at tumor resection than at routine follow-up.

The label giving this sample's time point can be read as: sample taken at primary tumor resection. Whole RNA extracted from tumor and nontumor lung tissue, or from cryopreserved PBMC samples, was used for TCR sequencing without cell sorting. Samples were obtained from about 69 patients with early-stage, untreated non-small cell lung cancer from the lung TRACERx cohort. Patients were selected for TCR sequencing only if sufficient RNA was available from at least two tumor regions. Including cysteine and phenylalanine, the CDR3 has 16 amino acids. Only CDR3 DNA is held: 48 bases, read in frame from base 1. CDR1 and CDR2 were assigned from the germline V gene as SGHTA and FQGNSA. Here V drops 5 bases and J drops 4 bases, and the junction holds 9 bases not matched to any gene. The method behind the library was 5' RACE. The instrument given in TCRdb is NextSeq 500. The TCR library protocol attached a unique molecular identifier to each TCR cDNA molecule to allow correction of PCR and sequencing errors. Per the original workflow: TCR identification, UMI-based error correction and CDR3 extraction were all carried out with Decombinator tools. TCRs above a frequency of 2 per 1,000, corresponding to the top 1% of the tumor frequency distribution, were defined as expanded. Renyi diversity was computed with the R vegan package after each repertoire had been subsampled 100 times to 5,000 TCRs. CDR3 similarity networks were built from amino acid triplet string-kernel similarity, with CDR3s being connected when pairwise similarity was above 0.82. TCRdb cleaned the public reads at Q25 with fastp, built clones with MiXCR and kept in-frame beta chains. Rows with a matching CDR3 protein are joined into one entry that keeps the most common DNA and genes. TCRdb, not the original authors, processed these V and J calls. Within this sample are tens of thousands of distinct CDR3 sequences, with 10% to 15% of them counted one time only. The ten biggest clones cover roughly two fifths of the sample.

This clonotype has more than one count but fewer than ten. The antigen this receptor binds is unknown. No base-level quality is on record; no much larger clone is a single base apart. The source is a male donor with early-stage non-small cell lung cancer. Recombination connected TRBV7-2 to TRBJ2-3; TRBD2 aligns with 10 central bases. The material was PBMCs, obtained at surgery. CDR3 protein: CASSPQRGGRADTQYF. The DNA sequence is TGTGCCAGCAGCCCACAGCGGGGGGGTCGTGCAGATACGCAGTATTTT. Where the CDR3 stops, the reference TRBV7-2 and TRBJ2-3 genes take over; the full variable domain is GAGVSQSPSNKVTEKGKDVELRCDPISGHTALYWYRQSLGQGLEFLIYFQGNSAPDKSGLPSDRFSAERTGGSVSTLTIQRTQQEDSAVYLCASSPQRGGRADTQYFGPGTRLTVL.